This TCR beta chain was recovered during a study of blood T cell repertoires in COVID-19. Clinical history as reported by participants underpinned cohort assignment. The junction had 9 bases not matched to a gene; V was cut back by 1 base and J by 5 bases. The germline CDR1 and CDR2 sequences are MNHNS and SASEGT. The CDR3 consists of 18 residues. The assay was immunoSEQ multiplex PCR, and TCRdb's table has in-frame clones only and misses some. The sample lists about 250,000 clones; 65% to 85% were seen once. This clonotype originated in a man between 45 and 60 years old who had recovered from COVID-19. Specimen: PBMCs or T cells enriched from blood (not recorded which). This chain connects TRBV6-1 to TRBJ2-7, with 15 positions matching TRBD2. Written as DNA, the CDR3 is TGTGCCAGCAGTGAAGATGGGACTAGCGGGGGGTGGGTGCACGAGCAGTACTTC. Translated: CASSEDGTSGGWVHEQYF.